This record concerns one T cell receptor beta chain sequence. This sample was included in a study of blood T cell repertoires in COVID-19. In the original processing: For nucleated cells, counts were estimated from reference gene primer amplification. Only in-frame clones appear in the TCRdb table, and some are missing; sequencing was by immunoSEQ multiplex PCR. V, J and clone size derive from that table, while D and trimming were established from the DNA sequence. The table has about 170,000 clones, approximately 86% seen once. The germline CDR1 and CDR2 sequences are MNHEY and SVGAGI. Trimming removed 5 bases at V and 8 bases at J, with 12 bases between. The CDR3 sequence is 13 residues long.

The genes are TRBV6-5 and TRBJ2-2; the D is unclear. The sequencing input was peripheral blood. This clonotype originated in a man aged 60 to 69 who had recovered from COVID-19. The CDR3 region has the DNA TGTGCCAGCAGTACGATAGAGGAAGGGGAGCTGTTTTTT. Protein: CASSTIEEGELFF.